One and the same sample provided the 28 T cell receptor beta chains below, sequenced in a study of cytomegalovirus exposure and HLA in healthy donors. The PCR contained 60 Vbeta and 13 Jbeta primers. TCRdb keeps only in-frame clones here, not all; method: immunoSEQ multiplex PCR. The table includes about 170,000 clones, 75% to 90% detected once. Sequencing input: PBMCs. All receptors derive from a woman in her forties or fifties in good health and CMV-seropositive.

The chain joins TRBV7-2 to TRBJ1-3; D unclear. V was trimmed by 5 bases and J by 0 bases, leaving 17 bases between them. Per the germline V gene, CDR1 is SGHTA and CDR2 is FQGNSA. This CDR3 has 17 residues. This chain's CDR3 is CASSGRAGLASGNTIYF. Here the CDR3 DNA reads TGTGCCAGCAGCGGGAGGGCCGGGTTGGCCTCTGGAAACACCATATATTTT.

The J gene is TRBJ2-5, the V gene TRBV6-1, with D unresolved. Germline V CDR1 and CDR2: MNHNS, SASEGT. This CDR3 spans 15 amino acids. Trimming took 3 bases from V and 5 from J, leaving 16 bases between them. CDR3 nucleotides: TGTGCCAGCAGTGACAGTAGAGGTGTCTGGGAGACCCAGTACTTC. Translating gives CASSDSRGVWETQYF.

This clone showed up just once. The chain uses TRBV29-1 and TRBJ2-1, with unresolved D. V lost 8 bases and J 3 bases, leaving 14 bases between the germline ends. The CDR3 is 13 residues long. Germline V gene data show CDR1 as SQVTM and CDR2 as ANQGSEA. CDR3 loop: CSFVSTGYNEQFF. The CDR3 DNA reads TGCAGCTTCGTCTCCACGGGCTACAATGAGCAGTTCTTC.

V and J are TRBV5-1 and TRBJ2-3, with unresolved D. CDR3 size: 13 residues. V was pared by 0 bases and J by 4 bases, with 6 bases between. CDR1 SGHRS and CDR2 YFSETQ come from the germline V gene. CDR3 DNA sequence: TGCGCCAGCAGCTTGGTCTCCTCAGATACGCAGTATTTT. Encoded protein: CASSLVSSDTQYF.

This clone has more than one count but fewer than ten. The gene calls are TRBV2 and TRBJ2-1; a possible D gene is TRBD2 (7 bases). Germline V CDR1 and CDR2: SNHLY, FYNNEI. V was trimmed by 7 bases and J by 15 bases, leaving 19 bases between them. The CDR3 runs 12 residues. The CDR3 DNA is TGTGCCAGCAAATGGGGGGGACAAAACCTGTTCTTC. This encodes CASKWGGQNLFF.

This rearrangement joins TRBV28 to TRBJ2-3; D unclear. The germline CDR1 and CDR2 sequences are MDHEN and SYDVKM. This CDR3 is 16 amino acids long. Trimming cost V 4 bases and J 2 bases, with 16 bases left between them. In DNA form, the CDR3 reads TGTGCCAGCAGTTCCCCTTTGGCGGATTACACAGATACGCAGTATTTT. It yields the protein CASSSPLADYTDTQYF. The whole variable domain, filled in from reference TRBV28 and TRBJ2-3, reads DVKVTQSSRYLVKRTGEKVFLECVQDMDHENMFWYRQDPGLGLRLIYFSYDVKMKEKGDIPEGYSVSREKKERFSLILESASTNQTSMYLCASSSPLADYTDTQYFGPGTRLTVL.

This clone is a singleton in its sample. The rearrangement uses TRBV30 and TRBJ1-3, with D hard to call. The V and J ends lost 0 bases and 0 bases respectively, with 3 bases between them. The CDR3 length is 13 residues. CDR1 is GTSNPN and CDR2 is SVGIG in the germline V gene (reference sequence). CDR3 DNA sequence: TGTGCCTGGAGTGTAGCCTCTGGAAACACCATATATTTT. Its translation: CAWSVASGNTIYF.

The V gene is TRBV28, the J gene TRBJ1-3; D unresolved. This CDR3 comprises 16 residues. V gave up 3 bases and J gave up 3 bases, with 15 bases separating them. Germline CDR1 is MDHEN and CDR2 is SYDVKM. The CDR3 sequence: CASSLYRSGGGNTIYF. DNA for the CDR3: TGTGCCAGCAGTTTGTACCGGAGTGGTGGTGGAAACACCATATATTTT.

This chain joins TRBV5-1 and TRBJ2-2; D not resolved. This CDR3 is built from 15 residues. The V end lost 2 bases, the J end lost 0 bases, and 8 bases lay between the germline ends. Germline CDR1 is SGHRS and CDR2 is YFSETQ. CDR3 sequence: CASSLIEANTGELFF. Written as DNA, the CDR3 is TGCGCCAGCAGCTTAATCGAGGCGAACACCGGGGAGCTGTTTTTT.

This chain joins TRBV7-2 and TRBJ2-2; 7 nucleotides align to TRBD2. CDR1 SGHTA and CDR2 FQGNSA come from the germline V gene. The CDR3 is made up of 14 amino acids. The V and J ends lost 11 bases and 4 bases, in that order; junction bases with no gene match: 10. CDR3 protein: CASEWGGSTGELFF. Here the CDR3 DNA reads TGTGCCTCGGAGTGGGGCGGGAGCACCGGGGAGCTGTTTTTT.

The rearrangement uses TRBV28 and TRBJ2-3; 8 bases align to TRBD2. From germline, CDR1 is MDHEN and CDR2 SYDVKM. The CDR3 runs to 18 residues. The V segment lost 2 bases and the J segment 2 bases; nucleotides outside the gene matches: 12. CDR3 nucleotides: TGTGCCAGCAGTTTACCACCTATACTAGCGGACCTCACAGATACGCAGTATTTT. This encodes CASSLPPILADLTDTQYF. The full variable domain, rest sourced from reference TRBV28 and TRBJ2-3, is DVKVTQSSRYLVKRTGEKVFLECVQDMDHENMFWYRQDPGLGLRLIYFSYDVKMKEKGDIPEGYSVSREKKERFSLILESASTNQTSMYLCASSLPPILADLTDTQYFGPGTRLTVL.

The gene calls are TRBV2 and TRBJ1-2; possibly TRBD1 for D (5 bases). This CDR3 has 16 residues. Germline values: CDR1 SNHLY, CDR2 FYNNEI. Between the trimmed V and J ends, which lost 5 bases and 2 bases, there was a span of 18 bases. In nucleotides, the CDR3 is TGTGCCAGCAGTAGTCAGGTTCAGGACACGAACTATGGCTACACCTTC. Amino acids: CASSSQVQDTNYGYTF. The full variable domain, rest sourced from reference TRBV2 and TRBJ1-2, is EPEVTQTPSHQVTQMGQEVILRCVPISNHLYFYWYRQILGQKVEFLVSFYNNEISEKSEIFDDQFSVERPDGSNFTLKIRSTKLEDSAMYFCASSSQVQDTNYGYTFGSGTRLTVV.

This chain joins TRBV4-2 and TRBJ1-6, with D maybe TRBD1 (5 bases). The CDR3 has 15 residues. V was pared by 6 bases and J by 6 bases, with 15 bases between. Germline V lookup: CDR1 LGHNA, CDR2 YNFKEQ. The DNA for the CDR3 is TGTGCCAGCAGGGGGCCCTTCGCTATTAATTCACCCCTCCACTTT. The encoded protein is CASRGPFAINSPLHF.

In DNA form, the CDR3 reads TGTGCCATCAGTTTGGACAGGGTTGGTTATGGCTACACCTTC. Its translation is CAISLDRVGYGYTF. The genes are TRBV10-3 and TRBJ1-2; 8 nucleotides align to TRBD1. Germline V gene data show CDR1 as ENHRY and CDR2 as SYGVKD. The CDR3 is 14 amino acids. The ends lost 5 bases at V and 5 bases at J; junction bases unmatched: 7.

The gene calls are TRBV7-8 and TRBJ1-5; possible D gene TRBD1, 5 bases. Germline V gene data show CDR1 as SGHVS and CDR2 as FQNEAQ. V shed 5 bases and J shed 6 bases, with 17 bases lying between them. The CDR3 is 15 residues long. The CDR3 is CASSLGGRGSQPQHF. The CDR3 nucleotides are TGTGCCAGCAGCCTGGGGGGACGTGGAAGTCAGCCCCAGCATTTT.

The chain uses TRBV2 and TRBJ1-6; TRBD1 is a possible D gene (5 bases). The V gene's germline CDR1 is SNHLY and CDR2 FYNNEI. V was clipped by 6 bases and J by 4 bases, with 13 bases between them. The CDR3 loop spans 15 amino acids. This CDR3 reads CASRKTAGYNSPLHF. Here the CDR3 DNA reads TGTGCCAGCAGGAAGACAGCGGGATATAATTCACCCCTCCACTTT.

The CDR3 loop is CASSSGPGLEQYF. CDR3 bases: TGTGCCAGCAGCTCGGGGCCGGGACTCGAGCAGTACTTC. The rearrangement links TRBV7-9 to TRBJ2-7; a weak D match, TRBD2 (6 bases). Between the trimmed V and J ends, which lost 4 bases and 6 bases, there was a span of 13 bases. The germline CDR1 and CDR2 sequences are SEHNR and FQNEAQ (reference sequence). The CDR3 is 13 residues long.

The V call is TRBV15, the J call TRBJ2-5; TRBD2 agrees at 10 bases. Germline assignment: CDR1 LNHNV and CDR2 YYDKDF (reference sequence). Unmatched junction bases numbered 12, after V lost 0 bases and J lost 5 bases. This CDR3 comprises 18 residues. CDR3 in DNA: TGTGCCACCAGCAGAGAATACAGCGGGGGGGCTGAGTCCGAGACCCAGTACTTC. It specifies CATSREYSGGAESETQYF.

The chain uses TRBV19 and TRBJ2-2; TRBD1 matches 7 bases. Germline CDR1 is LNHDA and CDR2 is SQIVND (reference sequence). The J segment lost 6 bases and the V segment lost 2 bases, leaving 6 bases of the junction unmatched. The CDR3 has 15 residues. Written as DNA, the CDR3 is TGTGCCAGTAGTATATGGGACAGCTATTCCGGGGAGCTGTTTTTT. Its translation is CASSIWDSYSGELFF.

J is TRBJ2-7 and V is TRBV7-2; D unclear. The CDR3 contains 13 residues. Trimming removed 5 bases at V and 3 bases at J, with 11 bases between. The germline V gene encodes CDR1 SGHTA and CDR2 FQGNSA. CDR3 DNA sequence: TGTGCCAGCAGCAGCCGAGAGGACTACGAGCAGTACTTC. Protein: CASSSREDYEQYF.

This clone was counted a single time. The rearrangement links TRBV15 to TRBJ1-1, with unresolved D. CDR3 length: 16 amino acids. Trimming removed 0 bases at V and 4 bases at J, with 15 bases between. CDR1 and CDR2 (germline): LNHNV, YYDKDF (reference sequence). CDR3 in DNA: TGTGCCACCAGCAGAGATAGGCAGGTTGTTAGCACTGAAGCTTTCTTT. Translating gives CATSRDRQVVSTEAFF.

The rearrangement joins TRBV7-2 to TRBJ2-7; 8 bases align to TRBD1. The CDR3 extends over 14 amino acids. V lost 5 bases to trimming and J lost 5 bases; unmatched junction nucleotides: 8. Germline lookup yields CDR1 SGHTA and CDR2 FQGNSA. The CDR3 DNA reads TGTGCCAGCAGCCCGGACAGGGTTGGGAACGAGCAGTACTTC. As protein: CASSPDRVGNEQYF.

The CDR3 is CSVGTGEQPQHF. CDR3 sequence (DNA): TGCAGCGTTGGGACAGGGGAACAGCCCCAGCATTTT. This chain joins TRBV29-1 and TRBJ1-5; 9 nucleotides match TRBD1. The CDR3 is made up of 12 amino acids. The V gene end was trimmed by 4 bases and the J gene end by 7 bases; junction bases not matched to a gene: 2. Germline CDR1 SQVTM, CDR2 ANQGSEA.

The chain has TRBV6-6 and TRBJ1-1; no clear D gene. Germline lookup yields CDR1 MNHNY and CDR2 SVGAGI (reference sequence). The CDR3 loop spans 11 amino acids. Deletions cut 6 bases from V and 6 bases from J, with 8 bases between. The CDR3 protein is CASSREAEAFF. CDR3 coding DNA: TGTGCCAGCAGCCGAGAGGCTGAAGCTTTCTTT.

The rearrangement joins TRBV5-4 to TRBJ1-6, with a tentative D call TRBD1 (6 bases). The CDR3 has 15 residues. In germline, CDR1 is SGHNT, CDR2 YYREEE (reference sequence). The germline V and J ends were trimmed by 2 bases and 7 bases, with 13 bases remaining between them. CDR3 DNA: TGTGCCAGCAGCTTTACAGGGATAGAGAATTCACCCCTCCACTTT. Translation: CASSFTGIENSPLHF.

This clone was observed a few times. Its ends do not fully match the called genes, so a read error is possible. This specimen includes other DNA sequences encoding the same CDR3. The V and J genes are TRBV7-9 and TRBJ2-7; D not certain. Germline CDR1 reads SEHNR; CDR2 reads FQNEAQ (reference sequence). CDR3 length: 10 amino acids. As DNA, the CDR3 is TGTTCCAGCAGTCCACGGGAGCAGTACTTC. This encodes CSSSPREQYF.

V gene TRBV5-1 combines with J gene TRBJ2-5, with 7 bases matching TRBD2. The closer fit of TRBJ2-7 to the DNA end suggests the J call may be wrong. Germline V gene sequence: CDR1 SGHRS, CDR2 YFSETQ. The CDR3 runs 15 residues. CDR3 sequence reads: CASSLSAGVVIEQYF. CDR3 DNA: TGCGCCAGCAGCTTATCGGCGGGAGTCGTCATCGAGCAGTACTTC.

Remarks on this clone: Other DNA sequences of this sample code for an identical CDR3. The rearrangement uses TRBV9 and TRBJ1-2; D is unclear. Germline CDR1 reads SGDLS; CDR2 reads YYNGEE. This CDR3 spans 13 amino acids. V was clipped by 1 base and J by 1 base, with 5 bases between them. The CDR3 is CASSVTGNYGYTF. In nucleotides, the CDR3 is TGTGCCAGCAGCGTAACCGGTAACTATGGCTACACCTTC.